The 21 T cell receptor beta chains reported below all come from one sample, sequenced in a study of blood T cell repertoires in COVID-19. The method was immunoSEQ multiplex PCR; TCRdb's version includes in-frame clones alone and lacks a portion of them. The sample holds 300,000 to 350,000 clones; roughly 87% are singletons and the top ten take approximately 9.3%. Specimen: peripheral blood. The receptor source for this set is a man aged 25-40 years with COVID-19, enrolled during active disease.

The chain employs TRBV28 and TRBJ2-3; D may be TRBD1 (5 bases). Germline CDR1 and CDR2: MDHEN and SYDVKM. The CDR3 has 15 residues. V was trimmed by 4 bases and J by 6 bases, leaving 17 bases between them. CDR3 in amino acids: CASSSLGERGDTQYF. The CDR3 nucleotides read TGTGCCAGCAGTTCGCTTGGGGAAAGGGGTGATACGCAGTATTTT.

This chain connects TRBV9 to TRBJ2-5; D not certain. V was pared by 0 bases and J by 5 bases, with 14 bases between. The CDR3 extends over 15 amino acids. Germline V gene data show CDR1 as SGDLS and CDR2 as YYNGEE. Written as DNA, the CDR3 is TGTGCCAGCAGCGTAGGGGTCAGACTCCCGGAGACCCAGTACTTC. Translating gives CASSVGVRLPETQYF.

The chain has TRBV4-1 and TRBJ2-3, with D possibly TRBD1 on 5 matching bases. The CDR3 consists of 15 residues. Germline values: CDR1 MGHRA, CDR2 YSYEKL. The germline V and J ends were trimmed by 1 base and 2 bases, with 10 bases remaining between them. CDR3 residues: CASSQATGYTDTQYF. The CDR3 DNA reads TGCGCCAGCAGCCAAGCCACAGGTTACACAGATACGCAGTATTTT.

This CDR3 is CASSINGQIGTGELFF. CDR3 nucleotide sequence: TGTGCCAGTAGTATCAACGGACAAATAGGGACCGGGGAGCTGTTTTTT. The V call is TRBV19, the J call TRBJ2-2; D is perhaps TRBD1 (5 bases). Trimming took off 3 bases at V and 5 bases at J, with 16 bases between the two ends. CDR3 length: 16 residues. CDR1 and CDR2 from the germline V gene are LNHDA and SQIVND (reference sequence). The full variable domain, with the rest looked up from reference TRBV19 and TRBJ2-2, is DGGITQSPKYLFRKEGQNVTLSCEQNLNHDAMYWYRQDPGQGLRLIYYSQIVNDFQKGDIAEGYSVSREKKESFPLTVTSAQKNPTAFYLCASSINGQIGTGELFFGEGSRLTVL.

The chain joins TRBV6-1 to TRBJ1-4, with 7 nucleotides matching TRBD1. The CDR3 loop spans 16 amino acids. The V gene's germline CDR1 is MNHNS and CDR2 SASEGT. Trimming cost V 4 bases and J 7 bases; bases outside gene matches: 12. This CDR3 is CASSVQTQGESEKLFF. The CDR3 bases are TGTGCCAGCAGTGTCCAGACTCAGGGGGAGAGTGAAAAACTGTTTTTT.

This chain connects TRBV28 to TRBJ1-2; 8 nucleotides line up with TRBD1. Germline V lookup: CDR1 MDHEN, CDR2 SYDVKM. Trimming took 5 bases from V and 4 from J; bases not matched to a gene: 9. This CDR3 contains 15 residues. The CDR3: CASSTQGAVGYGYTF. In DNA form, the CDR3 reads TGTGCCAGCAGTACTCAGGGGGCGGTTGGCTATGGCTACACCTTC.

The V gene is TRBV28, the J gene TRBJ2-7; TRBD1 agrees at 8 bases. This CDR3 has 14 residues. Germline V gene data show CDR1 as MDHEN and CDR2 as SYDVKM. The J segment lost 4 bases and the V segment lost 6 bases, leaving 8 bases of the junction unmatched. CDR3 in DNA: TGTGCCAGCAGGGTGGACAGGGCTATTTACGAGCAGTACTTC. This gives the protein CASRVDRAIYEQYF.

This chain connects TRBV5-4 to TRBJ2-7; tentative D call: TRBD2 (5 bases). V lost 0 bases, J lost 4 bases, and 11 bases lay in between. The CDR3 runs 14 residues. Germline V lookup: CDR1 SGHNT, CDR2 YYREEE (reference sequence). The CDR3 protein is CASSLGRGLYEQYF. DNA for the CDR3: TGTGCCAGCAGCTTGGGTCGGGGTTTGTACGAGCAGTACTTC. The full variable domain, completed using reference TRBV5-4 and TRBJ2-7, is ETGVTQSPTHLIKTRGQQVTLRCSSQSGHNTVSWYQQALGQGPQFIFQYYREEENGRGNFPPRFSGLQFPNYSSELNVNALELDDSALYLCASSLGRGLYEQYFGPGTRLTVT.

The chain joins TRBV5-1 to TRBJ1-4; perhaps TRBD1 as D (5 bases). Germline CDR1 and CDR2: SGHRS and YFSETQ. The V gene lost 0 bases and the J gene lost 8 bases, with 11 bases spanning the gap. This CDR3 is built from 14 residues. The CDR3 nucleotides are TGCGCCAGCAGCTTGGTCGCGGGGGACGAAAAACTGTTTTTT. It yields the protein CASSLVAGDEKLFF.

This chain connects TRBV28 to TRBJ1-5; 9 nucleotides line up with TRBD1. The CDR3 has 15 amino acids. Germline V gene lookup returns CDR1 MDHEN and CDR2 SYDVKM. V gave up 5 bases and J gave up 6 bases; unmatched junction bases: 8. The CDR3 reads CASSITGTGRQPQHF. The CDR3 nucleotides read TGTGCCAGCAGTATTACCGGGACAGGGCGTCAGCCCCAGCATTTT.

The rearrangement uses TRBV30 and TRBJ2-2, with TRBD2 matching over 10 bases. The V segment lost 3 bases and the J segment 7 bases; nucleotides outside the gene matches: 5. Germline CDR1 reads GTSNPN; CDR2 reads SVGIG (reference sequence). This CDR3 spans 14 amino acids. The CDR3 DNA reads TGTGCCTGGAGCCTCGGACTAGCGGACGGGGAGCTGTTTTTT. It yields the protein CAWSLGLADGELFF. The variable domain in full, with the rest retrieved from reference TRBV30 and TRBJ2-2, is SQTIHQWPATLVQPVGSPLSLECTVEGTSNPNLYWYRQAAGRGLQLLFYSVGIGQISSEVPQNLSASRPQDRQFILSSKKLLLSDSGFYLCAWSLGLADGELFFGEGSRLTVL.

The chain carries TRBV6-1 and TRBJ2-7; 7 bases are a match to TRBD2. The CDR3 runs 14 residues. Germline loops: CDR1 MNHNS, CDR2 SASEGT. V was clipped by 2 bases and J by 0 bases; unmatched bases: 1. CDR3: CASSEQRGSYEQYF. CDR3 DNA: TGTGCCAGCAGTGAACAGCGGGGCTCCTACGAGCAGTACTTC.

This clone was seen a handful of times. This rearrangement joins TRBV19 to TRBJ1-5; possible D gene TRBD1, 5 bases. CDR1 is LNHDA and CDR2 is SQIVND in the germline V gene (reference sequence). V lost 6 bases and J 4 bases, leaving 10 bases between the germline ends. The CDR3 loop spans 13 amino acids. CDR3 region: CASRTENNQPQHF. The CDR3 region has the DNA TGTGCCAGTAGGACAGAAAATAATCAGCCCCAGCATTTT.

The chain employs TRBV4-1 and TRBJ2-1; no clear D. The CDR3 spans 11 residues. Trimming shortened V by 0 bases and J by 10 bases, and 4 bases separated the two germline ends. Per germline, CDR1 MGHRA and CDR2 YSYEKL. The CDR3 DNA reads as TGCGCCAGCAGCCAAGAACTCGAGCAGTTCTTC. It translates to CASSQELEQFF.

This chain links TRBV14 with TRBJ1-4; 8 nucleotides match TRBD1. V dropped 4 bases and J dropped 8; count of bases not matched to a gene: 6. Germline CDR1 SGHDN, CDR2 FVKESK. The CDR3 loop spans 14 amino acids. The CDR3 DNA reads as TGTGCCAGCAGCCCCCGGACAGGGCCGGAAAAACTGTTTTTT. As protein: CASSPRTGPEKLFF.

This clone appeared a few times. The chain has TRBV3-1 (or the pseudogene TRBV3-2) and TRBJ2-4; 9 bases map to TRBD1. Trimming took 6 bases from V and 9 from J; bases not matched to a gene: 9. The germline V gene has CDR1 LGHDT and CDR2 YNNKEL (reference sequence). CDR3 size: 14 residues. Here the CDR3 reads CASSPTGGGGIQYF. CDR3 nucleotides: TGTGCCAGCAGTCCGACAGGGGGAGGGGGCATTCAGTACTTC.

This chain joins TRBV7-3 and TRBJ1-1, with a weak D call TRBD1 (5 bases). The CDR3 contains 12 residues. V lost 4 bases and J 7 bases, leaving 10 bases between the germline ends. CDR1 is SGHTA and CDR2 is FQGTGA in the germline V gene. The CDR3 here is CASSSQGGEAFF. The DNA of the CDR3 is TGTGCCAGCAGCTCCCAGGGTGGTGAAGCTTTCTTT.

The rearrangement links TRBV19 to TRBJ1-6; possibly TRBD1 for D (6 bases). CDR3 length: 20 residues. The germline V and J ends were trimmed by 6 bases and 0 bases, with 24 bases remaining between them. The germline gives CDR1 LNHDA, CDR2 SQIVND (reference sequence). The CDR3 nucleotides read TGTGCCAGTAGCCGACAGGCAACGGGGCTAGGGAGCTCCTATAATTCACCCCTCCACTTT. Its protein is CASSRQATGLGSSYNSPLHF.

The chain couples TRBV5-1 to TRBJ1-2; TRBD1 agrees at 9 bases. The CDR3 is made up of 14 amino acids. The V gene end was trimmed by 5 bases and the J gene end by 2 bases; junction bases not matched to a gene: 4. The germline V gene has CDR1 SGHRS and CDR2 YFSETQ. The CDR3 DNA follows: TGCGCCAGCAGTTTCGGGACAGGGAACTATGGCTACACCTTC. The encoded protein is CASSFGTGNYGYTF.

V is TRBV6-2 or TRBV6-3 and J is TRBJ2-5, with 9 positions matching TRBD1. This CDR3 contains 16 residues. Trimming at V came to 6 bases and at J to 2 bases, leaving 10 bases not matched to a gene. Germline V CDR1 and CDR2: MNHEY, SVGEGT. In DNA form, the CDR3 reads TGTGCCAGCAGCCCAAACAGGGGGCGCGGGCAAGAGACCCAGTACTTC. Protein sequence: CASSPNRGRGQETQYF.

For the CDR3, the DNA is TGTGCCTGGAAAAACAGGGGTGGAACTGAAGCTTTCTTT. Amino acids: CAWKNRGGTEAFF. The rearrangement links TRBV30 to TRBJ1-1; 7 bases match TRBD1. The germline gives CDR1 GTSNPN, CDR2 SVGIG (reference sequence). The CDR3 sequence is 13 residues long. The V gene end was trimmed by 4 bases and the J gene end by 5 bases; junction bases not matched to a gene: 7.